The rows below give T cell receptor beta chains drawn from one sample of a study of STAT3 mutations in large granular lymphocyte leukemia. Data came from immunoSEQ multiplex PCR; TCRdb stores just in-frame clones and leaves some out. The sample lists about 8,700 clones; 88% were seen once. Sequences were obtained from peripheral blood mononuclear cells. The receptor source for this set is a man older than 75 with T-cell large granular lymphocyte leukemia. Some clones in this sample may be carry-over from other donors' samples. The CDR3 runs from the conserved cysteine through the conserved F or W.

v_gene	j_gene	CDR3aa
TRBV10-3	TRBJ2-7	CASLSGSSYEQYF
TRBV4-2	TRBJ2-7	CAAGTGPYEQYF
TRBV5-6	TRBJ2-5	CASSLGPQETQYF
TRBV11-2	TRBJ2-7	CASSYRDRDSEYF
TRBV19	TRBJ2-6	CATSPGANVLTF
TRBV16	TRBJ2-7	CASSPPEGGYEQYF
TRBV14	TRBJ1-6	CASSQELPHSPLHF
TRBV4-1	TRBJ1-6	CASSQDGRVGSPLHF
TRBV9	TRBJ2-2	CASSVAGLGPNTGELFF
TRBV25-1	TRBJ2-3	CASSEFGISTDTQYF
TRBV5-4	TRBJ2-4	CASSSLQLREAAKNIQYF
TRBV7-8	TRBJ2-3	CASSLVPGRGRGDTQYF
TRBV6-5	TRBJ2-7	CASSVPGQGGEQYF
TRBV5-4	TRBJ1-2	CASSRKWKAGTDYGYTF
TRBV19	TRBJ2-3	CASSIGRGFGDTQYF
TRBV7-9	TRBJ1-5	CASSTSGQGYGQPQHF
TRBV5-4	TRBJ2-1	CASSSLAGAQLPVF
TRBV6-6	TRBJ1-3	CASSYSVRTAGNTIYF
TRBV27	TRBJ2-3	CASSRRTGITDTQYF
TRBV29-1	TRBJ1-1	CSGYRAVNTEAFF
TRBV7-2	TRBJ2-7	CASSLAEEQYF
TRBV18	TRBJ2-3	CASSPRVGPTDTQYF
TRBV6-5	TRBJ1-5	CASATGLSNQPQHF
TRBV28	TRBJ2-2	CASSRLKETGELFF
TRBV10-3	TRBJ2-2	CAIKGDRVSLKWTGELFF
TRBV10-3	TRBJ1-2	CAINQGQADYGYTF
TRBV5-8	TRBJ1-4	CASSYGTAGEKLFF
TRBV4-2	TRBJ1-6	CASSQPLGQESRSPLHF
TRBV5-5	TRBJ1-2	CASSLGADSYGYTF
TRBV6-5	TRBJ2-7	CASRGGQPLANEQYF
TRBV18	TRBJ2-5	CASSPGGQETQYF
TRBV6-6	TRBJ1-3	CASTGGFGGNTIYF
TRBV4-2	TRBJ1-6	CASSQFSGKDSPLHF
TRBV5-1	TRBJ1-2	CASSPAGQSPLRYTF
TRBV7-2	TRBJ1-5	CASSLVGTSNQPQHF
TRBV19	TRBJ1-3	CASSTLGRGSGNTIYF
TRBV5-4	TRBJ2-7	CASSLGLASYEQYF
TRBV7-9	TRBJ1-1	CASSRPNTEAFF
TRBV23-1	TRBJ1-5	CAAIEPQHF
TRBV28	TRBJ1-2	CASSIQGANYGYTF
TRBV6-1	TRBJ2-7	CASSSGQGPEQYF
TRBV12-5	TRBJ2-7	CASAGGGAYEQYF
TRBV11-2	TRBJ2-7	CASSTYEQYF
TRBV4-2	TRBJ1-4	CASSPMITPAGLFF